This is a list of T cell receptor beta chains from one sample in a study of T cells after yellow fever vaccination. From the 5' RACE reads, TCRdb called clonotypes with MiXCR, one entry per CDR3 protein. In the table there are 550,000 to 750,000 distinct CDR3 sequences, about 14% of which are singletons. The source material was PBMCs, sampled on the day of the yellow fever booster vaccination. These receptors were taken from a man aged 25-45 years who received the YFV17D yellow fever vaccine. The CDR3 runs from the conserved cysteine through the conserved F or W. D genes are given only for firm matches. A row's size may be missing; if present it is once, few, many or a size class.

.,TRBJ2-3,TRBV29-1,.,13,CSVGPRAADTQYF,TGCAGCGTTGGACCCCGAGCGGCAGATACGCAGTATTTT
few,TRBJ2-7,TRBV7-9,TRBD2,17,CASSFAGGSPNGSEQYF,TGTGCCAGCAGCTTTGCTGGCGGGAGCCCTAATGGTTCCGAGCAGTACTTC
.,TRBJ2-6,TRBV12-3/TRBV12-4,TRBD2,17,CASSKLAGGSGANVLTF,TGTGCCAGCAGTAAACTAGCGGGAGGCTCTGGGGCCAACGTCCTGACTTTC
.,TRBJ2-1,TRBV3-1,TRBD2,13,CASSPGTSGSPFF,TGTGCCAGCAGCCCAGGGACTAGCGGGAGCCCGTTCTTC
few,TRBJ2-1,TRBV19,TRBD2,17,CASSMYPTSGVYNEQFF,TGTGCCAGTAGTATGTATCCGACTAGCGGGGTTTACAATGAGCAGTTCTTC
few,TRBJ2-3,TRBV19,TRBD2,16,CASRRLAGVLGDTQYF,TGTGCCAGTAGGAGACTAGCGGGAGTTTTAGGAGATACGCAGTATTTT
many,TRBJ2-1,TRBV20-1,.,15,CSAREHRDSDNEQFF,TGCAGTGCTAGAGAACACCGGGACTCGGACAATGAGCAGTTCTTC
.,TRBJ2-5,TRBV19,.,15,CASSMERGAAETQYF,TGTGCCAGTAGTATGGAACGGGGGGCGGCGGAGACCCAGTACTTC
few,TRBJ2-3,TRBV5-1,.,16,CASRRELGLGTDTQYF,TGCGCCAGCAGACGGGAGCTAGGGTTGGGCACAGATACGCAGTATTTT
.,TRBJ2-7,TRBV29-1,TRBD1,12,CSVEGQGYEQYF,TGCAGCGTTGAGGGACAGGGGTACGAGCAGTACTTC
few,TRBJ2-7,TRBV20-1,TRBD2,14,CSASRPGGSYEQYF,TGCAGTGCTAGTCGACCGGGGGGCTCCTACGAGCAGTACTTC
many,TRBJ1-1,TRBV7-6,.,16,CASSLEVGARNTEAFF,TGTGCCAGCAGCTTAGAGGTGGGGGCGCGAAACACTGAAGCTTTCTTT
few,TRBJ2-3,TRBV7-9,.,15,CASSSQGLSTDTQYF,TGTGCCAGCAGCTCACAGGGACTTAGCACAGATACGCAGTATTTT
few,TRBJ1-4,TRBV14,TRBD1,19,CASSQGTGRLFATNEKLFF,TGTGCCAGCAGCCAGGGGACAGGGCGGCTCTTCGCAACTAATGAAAAACTGTTTTTT
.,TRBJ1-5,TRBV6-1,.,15,CASSEARDSNQHQHF,TGTGCCAGCAGTGAAGCCCGGGATAGCAATCAGCACCAGCATTTT
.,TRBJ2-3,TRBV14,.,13,CASSQPGTDTQYF,TGTGCCAGCAGCCAACCAGGCACAGATACGCAGTATTTT
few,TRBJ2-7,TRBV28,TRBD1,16,CASTYPRGRDPYEQYF,TGTGCCAGCACCTACCCCAGGGGGCGGGACCCCTACGAGCAGTACTTC
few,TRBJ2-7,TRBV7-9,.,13,CASSPEGHYEQYF,TGTGCCAGCAGCCCCGAGGGACACTACGAGCAGTACTTC
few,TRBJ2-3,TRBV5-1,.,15,CASSQSQGRTDTQYF,TGCGCCAGCAGCCAGTCCCAGGGAAGGACAGATACGCAGTATTTT
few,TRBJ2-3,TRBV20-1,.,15,CSARDRGGSSDTQYF,TGCAGTGCTAGAGATCGTGGGGGCTCCTCAGATACGCAGTATTTT
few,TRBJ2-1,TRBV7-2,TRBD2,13,CASSLPSGRAQFF,TGTGCCAGCAGCTTACCTAGCGGGAGGGCGCAGTTCTTC
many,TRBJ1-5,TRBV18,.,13,CASSPTENQPQHF,TGTGCCAGCTCACCAACGGAGAATCAGCCCCAGCATTTT
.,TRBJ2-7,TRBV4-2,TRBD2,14,CASSPREGTSEQYF,TGTGCCAGCAGCCCCCGGGAGGGCACAAGCGAGCAGTACTTC
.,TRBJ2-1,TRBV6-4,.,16,CASSDSPTRTYNEQFF,TGTGCCAGCAGTGACTCGCCCACTCGAACCTACAATGAGCAGTTCTTC
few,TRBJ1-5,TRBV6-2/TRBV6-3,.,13,CASSFIPDQPQHF,TGTGCCAGCAGTTTCATCCCCGATCAGCCCCAGCATTTT
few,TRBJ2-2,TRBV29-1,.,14,CSVEWTDNTGELFF,TGCAGCGTTGAATGGACAGATAACACCGGGGAGCTGTTTTTT
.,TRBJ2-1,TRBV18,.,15,CASSPSPGPYNEQFF,TGTGCCAGCTCACCCAGCCCGGGACCTTACAATGAGCAGTTCTTC
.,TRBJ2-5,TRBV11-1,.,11,CASSSPETQYF,TGTGCCAGCAGCTCCCCGGAGACCCAGTACTTC